The TCR beta chain under discussion was sequenced for a study of blood T cell repertoires in COVID-19. Study-wide context: T cells, B-cell-depleted T cells, or PBMCs supplied cDNA or gDNA.

This clone was picked up a small number of times. The V and J ends lost 6 bases and 0 bases respectively, with 13 bases between them. The CDR3 runs to 15 residues. The germline CDR1 and CDR2 sequences are SGHVS and FQNEAQ. Sequencing was performed with immunoSEQ multiplex PCR; in TCRdb, only in-frame clones are kept and a portion is missing. Here the sample spans 220,000 or so clones, about 82% being singletons. This clonotype originated in a woman aged 50 to 60 who had recovered from COVID-19. The sequencing input was PBMCs or T cells enriched from blood (not recorded which). The genes are TRBV7-8 and TRBJ2-3; maybe TRBD2 (6 bases). CDR3 nucleotides: TGTGCCAGCAGAAGGTTAGCGGCTAGCACAGATACGCAGTATTTT. Amino acid sequence: CASRRLAASTDTQYF. The variable domain in full, completed from reference TRBV7-8 and TRBJ2-3, reads GAGVSQSPRYKVAKRGQDVALRCDPISGHVSLFWYQQALGQGPEFLTYFQNEAQLDKSGLPSDRFFAERPEGSVSTLKIQRTQQEDSAVYLCASRRLAASTDTQYFGPGTRLTVL.